This T cell receptor beta chain was recovered during a study of T cells after somatic rescue of genetic block. Sequencing was performed with immunoSEQ multiplex PCR; in TCRdb, only in-frame clones are kept and a portion is missing. The table has 70,000 or so clones, 90% to 95% seen once. This clone was seen a single time. CDR3 length: 15 amino acids. Trimming removed 0 bases at V and 0 bases at J, with 6 bases between. The germline CDR1 and CDR2 sequences are SGDLS and YYNGEE. The sequenced material came from peripheral blood mononuclear cells (PBMCs). This receptor was taken from a middle-aged man. V gene TRBV9 combines with J gene TRBJ2-2, with D possibly being TRBD2 (5 bases). The CDR3 here is CASSVAGSNTGELFF. The CDR3 coding sequence is TGTGCCAGCAGCGTAGCGGGATCGAACACCGGGGAGCTGTTTTTT.